Detailed here is one T cell receptor (beta chain). The CDR3 is 13 amino acids. Germline values: CDR1 SGHNT, CDR2 YENEEA. V lost 5 bases to trimming and J lost 6 bases, with 11 bases between them. The data were taken from a study of shared clonotypes between healthy human individuals. Each sorted subset replicate got 200 ng genomic DNA, approximately 27,000 genomes. In the authors' methods: Sequence data from immunoSEQ were junction-only and lacked quality scores; consequently, filtering differed. The repertoire was sequenced with immunoSEQ multiplex PCR; TCRdb's copy has only in-frame clones and lacks some. From that table come the V and J calls and clone size; the DNA was used to work out D and trimming. The repertoire holds fewer than 700,000 clones, with roughly 95% as singletons. Naive CD8 populations comprised CD45RO-negative cells positively selected for CCR7, excluding terminally differentiated effector memory CD45RA+ cells. None of the donors, who were healthy HIV-negative adults, had recently had acute infections or vaccinations.

The sequence derives from a woman younger than 45 in good health. This chain joins TRBV11-3 and TRBJ2-1; perhaps TRBD2 as D (6 bases). The sample consisted of naive CD8+ T cells sorted from blood. CDR3 coding DNA: TGTGCCAGCAGCCCGGGGGTGGTCAATGAGCAGTTCTTC. It specifies CASSPGVVNEQFF.